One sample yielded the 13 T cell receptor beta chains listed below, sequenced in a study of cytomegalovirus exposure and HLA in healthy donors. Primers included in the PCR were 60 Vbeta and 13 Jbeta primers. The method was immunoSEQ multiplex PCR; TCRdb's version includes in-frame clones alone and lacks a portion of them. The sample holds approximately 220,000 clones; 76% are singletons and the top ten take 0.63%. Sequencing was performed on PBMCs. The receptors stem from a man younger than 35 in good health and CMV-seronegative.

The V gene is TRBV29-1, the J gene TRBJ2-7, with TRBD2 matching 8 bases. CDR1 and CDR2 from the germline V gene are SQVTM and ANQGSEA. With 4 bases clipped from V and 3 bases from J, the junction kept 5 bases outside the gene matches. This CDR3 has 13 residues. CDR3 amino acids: CSVGIAGSYEQYF. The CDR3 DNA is TGCAGCGTTGGTATAGCGGGAAGCTACGAGCAGTACTTC.

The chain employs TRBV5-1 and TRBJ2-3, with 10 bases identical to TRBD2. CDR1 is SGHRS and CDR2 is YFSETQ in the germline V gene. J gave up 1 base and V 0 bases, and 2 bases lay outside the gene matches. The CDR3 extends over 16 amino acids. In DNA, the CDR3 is TGCGCCAGCAGCTTGGGCCTAGCGGGGGGCACAGATACGCAGTATTTT. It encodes CASSLGLAGGTDTQYF. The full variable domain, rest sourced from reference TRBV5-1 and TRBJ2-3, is KAGVTQTPRYLIKTRGQQVTLSCSPISGHRSVSWYQQTPGQGLQFLFEYFSETQRNKGNFPGRFSGRQFSNSRSEMNVSTLELGDSALYLCASSLGLAGGTDTQYFGPGTRLTVL.

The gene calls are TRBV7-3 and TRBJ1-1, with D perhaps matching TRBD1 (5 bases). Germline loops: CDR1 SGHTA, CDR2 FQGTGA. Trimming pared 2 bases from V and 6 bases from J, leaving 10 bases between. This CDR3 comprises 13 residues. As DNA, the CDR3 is TGTGCCAGCAGCTTAGGGCAGGGTCCTGAAGCTTTCTTT. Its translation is CASSLGQGPEAFF.

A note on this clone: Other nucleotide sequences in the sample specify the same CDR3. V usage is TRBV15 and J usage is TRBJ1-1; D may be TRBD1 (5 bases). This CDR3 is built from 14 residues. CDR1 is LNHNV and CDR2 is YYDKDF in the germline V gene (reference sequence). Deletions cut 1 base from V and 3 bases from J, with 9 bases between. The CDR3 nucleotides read TGTGCCACCAGCAGAGTACAGGCCCACACTGAAGCTTTCTTT. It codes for CATSRVQAHTEAFF. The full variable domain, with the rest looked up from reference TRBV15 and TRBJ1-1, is DAMVIQNPRYQVTQFGKPVTLSCSQTLNHNVMYWYQQKSSQAPKLLFHYYDKDFNNEADTPDNFQSRRPNTSFCFLDIRSPGLGDTAMYLCATSRVQAHTEAFFGQGTRLTVV.

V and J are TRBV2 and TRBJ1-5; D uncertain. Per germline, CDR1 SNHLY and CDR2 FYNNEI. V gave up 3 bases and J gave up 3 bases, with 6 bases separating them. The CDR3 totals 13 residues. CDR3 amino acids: CASSDESNQPQHF. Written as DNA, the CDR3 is TGTGCCAGCAGTGATGAGTCCAATCAGCCCCAGCATTTT.

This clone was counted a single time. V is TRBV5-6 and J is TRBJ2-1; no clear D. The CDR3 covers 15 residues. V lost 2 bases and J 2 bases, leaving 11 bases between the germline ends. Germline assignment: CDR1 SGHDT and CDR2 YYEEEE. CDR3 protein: CASSLSRLPYNEQFF. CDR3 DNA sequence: TGTGCCAGCAGCTTATCGAGGCTCCCCTACAATGAGCAGTTCTTC.

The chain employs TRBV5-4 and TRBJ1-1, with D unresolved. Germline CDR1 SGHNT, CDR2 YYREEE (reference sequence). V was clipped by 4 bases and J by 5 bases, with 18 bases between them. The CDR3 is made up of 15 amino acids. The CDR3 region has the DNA TGTGCCAGCAGCAAAGCCGGGATACAAATAACTGAAGCTTTCTTT. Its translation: CASSKAGIQITEAFF.

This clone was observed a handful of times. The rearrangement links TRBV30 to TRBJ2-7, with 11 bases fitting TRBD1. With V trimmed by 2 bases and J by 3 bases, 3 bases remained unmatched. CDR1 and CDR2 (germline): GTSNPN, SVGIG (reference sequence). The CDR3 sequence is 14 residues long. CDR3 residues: CAWSPGQGDYEQYF. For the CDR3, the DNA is TGTGCCTGGAGTCCGGGACAGGGGGACTACGAGCAGTACTTC.

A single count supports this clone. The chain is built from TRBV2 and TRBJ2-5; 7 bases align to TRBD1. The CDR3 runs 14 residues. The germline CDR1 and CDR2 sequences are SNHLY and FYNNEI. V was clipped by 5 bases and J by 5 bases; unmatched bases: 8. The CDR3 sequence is CASSQRTGSETQYF. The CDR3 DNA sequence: TGTGCCAGCAGTCAGCGGACAGGTAGTGAGACCCAGTACTTC. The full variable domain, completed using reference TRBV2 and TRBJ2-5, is EPEVTQTPSHQVTQMGQEVILRCVPISNHLYFYWYRQILGQKVEFLVSFYNNEISEKSEIFDDQFSVERPDGSNFTLKIRSTKLEDSAMYFCASSQRTGSETQYFGPGTRLLVL.

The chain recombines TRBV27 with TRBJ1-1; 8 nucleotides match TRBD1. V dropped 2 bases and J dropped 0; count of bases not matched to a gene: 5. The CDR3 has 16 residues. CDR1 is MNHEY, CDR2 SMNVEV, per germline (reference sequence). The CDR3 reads CASSLRAGGMNTEAFF. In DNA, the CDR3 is TGTGCCAGCAGTTTAAGGGCAGGGGGCATGAACACTGAAGCTTTCTTT.

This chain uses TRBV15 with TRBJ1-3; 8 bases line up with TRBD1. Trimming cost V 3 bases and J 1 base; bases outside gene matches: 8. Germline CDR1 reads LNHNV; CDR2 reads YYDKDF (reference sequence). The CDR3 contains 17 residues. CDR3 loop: CATSSAGRGRSGNTIYF. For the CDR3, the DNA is TGTGCCACCAGCAGTGCGGGCAGGGGGCGGTCTGGAAACACCATATATTTT.

This CDR3 is CASRLTGVNTEAFF. DNA of the CDR3: TGTGCCAGCCGATTAACAGGAGTTAACACTGAAGCTTTCTTT. The V call is TRBV6-5, the J call TRBJ1-1; possible D gene TRBD1, 5 bases. V dropped 8 bases and J dropped 2 bases, with 15 bases sitting between them. The CDR3 has 14 residues. From germline, CDR1 is MNHEY and CDR2 SVGAGI.

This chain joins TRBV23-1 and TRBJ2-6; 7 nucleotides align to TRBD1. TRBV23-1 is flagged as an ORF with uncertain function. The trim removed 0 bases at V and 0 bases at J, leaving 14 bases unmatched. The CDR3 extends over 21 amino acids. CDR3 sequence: CASSQSASGRGFNSGANVLTF. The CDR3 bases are TGCGCCAGCAGTCAATCGGCGAGCGGCAGGGGGTTCAACTCTGGGGCCAACGTCCTGACTTTC.